This is a list of T cell receptor beta chains from one sample in a study of blood T cell repertoires in COVID-19. The data were produced by immunoSEQ multiplex PCR, yet TCRdb's version contains in-frame clones alone and is incomplete. The table shows some 180,000 clones, with 88% occurring only once. The sample consisted of peripheral blood. Receptor source: a man aged 50 to 60 who had recovered from COVID-19. Both conserved end residues are part of each CDR3. D genes are given only for firm matches. The size entry is marked missing in some rows and otherwise reads once, few, many or a size class.

clone_size: .
v_call: TRBV2
cdr3_length: 15
j_call: TRBJ1-2
d_call: TRBD1
cdr3_aa: CASSVGDGQDYGYTF
cdr3_nt: TGTGCCAGCAGTGTAGGGGACGGACAGGACTATGGCTACACCTTC

clone_size: .
v_call: TRBV11-2
cdr3_length: 14
j_call: TRBJ2-7
d_call: TRBD1
cdr3_aa: CASSFRQGSYEQYF
cdr3_nt: TGTGCCAGCAGCTTCAGACAGGGGTCTTACGAGCAGTACTTC

clone_size: .
v_call: TRBV27
cdr3_length: 13
j_call: TRBJ2-7
d_call: .
cdr3_aa: CASSVGPRLEQYF
cdr3_nt: TGTGCCAGCAGTGTAGGCCCGCGGCTCGAGCAGTACTTC

clone_size: .
v_call: TRBV10-3
cdr3_length: 13
j_call: TRBJ1-6
d_call: .
cdr3_aa: CAIRGGRESPLHF
cdr3_nt: TGTGCCATCAGAGGAGGGAGGGAGTCACCCCTCCACTTT

clone_size: .
v_call: TRBV18
cdr3_length: 16
j_call: TRBJ2-4
d_call: .
cdr3_aa: CASSPDRDIFLNIQYF
cdr3_nt: TGTGCCAGCTCTCCGGACCGGGACATCTTTCTTAACATTCAGTACTTC

clone_size: .
v_call: TRBV2
cdr3_length: 13
j_call: TRBJ1-2
d_call: TRBD1
cdr3_aa: CASNRDRGDGYTF
cdr3_nt: TGTGCCAGCAATCGCGACAGGGGGGATGGCTACACCTTC

clone_size: .
v_call: TRBV7-9
cdr3_length: 15
j_call: TRBJ1-5
d_call: TRBD1
cdr3_aa: CASSLMGQGPQPQHF
cdr3_nt: TGTGCCAGCAGCTTAATGGGACAGGGGCCTCAGCCCCAGCATTTT

clone_size: .
v_call: TRBV3-1/TRBV3-2
cdr3_length: 17
j_call: TRBJ2-1
d_call: .
cdr3_aa: CASSRRASACSYNEQFF
cdr3_nt: TGTGCCAGCAGCCGCAGGGCTAGCGCCTGTTCCTACAATGAGCAGTTCTTC

clone_size: once
v_call: TRBV29-1
cdr3_length: 13
j_call: TRBJ2-2
d_call: TRBD1
cdr3_aa: CSVRQGPTGELFF
cdr3_nt: TGCAGCGTGCGACAGGGCCCGACTGGGGAGCTGTTTTTT

clone_size: .
v_call: TRBV25-1
cdr3_length: 13
j_call: TRBJ1-2
d_call: TRBD1
cdr3_aa: CASQGAENYGYTF
cdr3_nt: TGTGCCAGCCAGGGGGCGGAAAACTATGGCTACACCTTC

clone_size: .
v_call: TRBV9
cdr3_length: 14
j_call: TRBJ2-7
d_call: TRBD2
cdr3_aa: CASSYGLAGSEQYF
cdr3_nt: TGTGCCAGCAGCTACGGACTAGCGGGAAGCGAGCAGTACTTC

clone_size: .
v_call: TRBV6-5
cdr3_length: 14
j_call: TRBJ2-7
d_call: .
cdr3_aa: CASSTGHGPYEQYF
cdr3_nt: TGTGCCAGCAGTACGGGACACGGGCCCTACGAGCAGTACTTC

clone_size: .
v_call: TRBV6-1
cdr3_length: 17
j_call: TRBJ1-3
d_call: .
cdr3_aa: CASSVATEIFSGNTIYF
cdr3_nt: TGTGCCAGCAGTGTGGCGACAGAAATTTTCTCTGGAAACACCATATATTTT

clone_size: .
v_call: TRBV7-9
cdr3_length: 15
j_call: TRBJ2-3
d_call: .
cdr3_aa: CASSPTVRAGDTQYF
cdr3_nt: TGTGCCAGCAGCCCTACCGTCCGGGCGGGGGATACGCAGTATTTT

clone_size: .
v_call: TRBV27
cdr3_length: 15
j_call: TRBJ1-5
d_call: .
cdr3_aa: CASSLSRVGNQPQHF
cdr3_nt: TGTGCCAGCAGTCTCTCCAGGGTGGGCAATCAGCCCCAGCATTTT

clone_size: .
v_call: TRBV12-3/TRBV12-4
cdr3_length: 13
j_call: TRBJ2-1
d_call: .
cdr3_aa: CASSSLPYNEQFF
cdr3_nt: TGTGCCAGCAGCAGTCTCCCCTACAATGAGCAGTTCTTC

clone_size: .
v_call: TRBV4-1
cdr3_length: 16
j_call: TRBJ2-5
d_call: TRBD1
cdr3_aa: CASSLLGTGEQETQYF
cdr3_nt: TGCGCCAGCAGCCTTCTGGGGACAGGGGAACAAGAGACCCAGTACTTC

clone_size: .
v_call: TRBV19
cdr3_length: 18
j_call: TRBJ2-7
d_call: TRBD2
cdr3_aa: CASSAGTSGGVSSYEQYF
cdr3_nt: TGTGCCAGTAGTGCCGGGACTAGCGGGGGGGTAAGCTCCTACGAGCAGTACTTC

clone_size: .
v_call: TRBV18
cdr3_length: 15
j_call: TRBJ2-1
d_call: .
cdr3_aa: CASSPETVKNNEQFF
cdr3_nt: TGTGCCAGCTCACCCGAGACTGTTAAGAACAATGAGCAGTTCTTC

clone_size: .
v_call: TRBV6-2/TRBV6-3
cdr3_length: 16
j_call: TRBJ2-3
d_call: TRBD2
cdr3_aa: CASSYSERGWTDTQYF
cdr3_nt: TGTGCCAGCAGTTACTCGGAGCGGGGGTGGACAGATACGCAGTATTTT

clone_size: .
v_call: TRBV15
cdr3_length: 15
j_call: TRBJ2-7
d_call: .
cdr3_aa: CATSRDLGHSYEQYF
cdr3_nt: TGTGCCACCAGCAGAGACTTGGGACACTCCTACGAGCAGTACTTC

clone_size: .
v_call: TRBV7-9
cdr3_length: 15
j_call: TRBJ1-1
d_call: .
cdr3_aa: CASSESTFGDTEAFF
cdr3_nt: TGTGCCAGCAGCGAATCCACATTCGGGGACACTGAAGCTTTCTTT

clone_size: few
v_call: TRBV6-5
cdr3_length: 16
j_call: TRBJ2-1
d_call: .
cdr3_aa: CASSSPGTSIYNEQFF
cdr3_nt: TGTGCCAGCAGTTCCCCGGGGACTTCGATCTACAATGAGCAGTTCTTC

clone_size: .
v_call: TRBV7-2
cdr3_length: 17
j_call: TRBJ1-1
d_call: .
cdr3_aa: CASSLEGLGASNTEAFF
cdr3_nt: TGTGCCAGCAGCTTAGAGGGATTGGGGGCGAGTAACACTGAAGCTTTCTTT

clone_size: .
v_call: TRBV27
cdr3_length: 15
j_call: TRBJ2-1
d_call: TRBD2
cdr3_aa: CASSLGLAGYNEQFF
cdr3_nt: TGTGCCAGCAGTTTAGGACTAGCGGGGTACAATGAGCAGTTCTTC

clone_size: once
v_call: TRBV13
cdr3_length: 17
j_call: TRBJ2-7
d_call: .
cdr3_aa: CASSLLGTNGTDYEQYF
cdr3_nt: TGTGCCAGCAGCTTATTGGGCACAAACGGAACCGACTACGAGCAGTACTTC

clone_size: .
v_call: TRBV5-4
cdr3_length: 14
j_call: TRBJ2-5
d_call: TRBD1
cdr3_aa: CASSTGTGTKTQYF
cdr3_nt: TGTGCCAGCAGCACCGGGACAGGGACGAAGACCCAGTACTTC

clone_size: .
v_call: TRBV27
cdr3_length: 17
j_call: TRBJ2-1
d_call: .
cdr3_aa: CASSFLPGFGSYNEQFF
cdr3_nt: TGTGCCAGCAGTTTTCTCCCGGGATTCGGCTCCTACAATGAGCAGTTCTTC

clone_size: .
v_call: TRBV10-3
cdr3_length: 13
j_call: TRBJ1-2
d_call: .
cdr3_aa: CAISEDRNYGYTF
cdr3_nt: TGTGCCATCAGTGAGGACAGGAACTATGGCTACACCTTC

clone_size: .
v_call: TRBV3-1/TRBV3-2
cdr3_length: 18
j_call: TRBJ2-3
d_call: TRBD2
cdr3_aa: CASSQAGLAGAETDTQYF
cdr3_nt: TGTGCCAGCAGCCAAGCAGGACTAGCGGGAGCCGAGACAGATACGCAGTATTTT

clone_size: .
v_call: TRBV19
cdr3_length: 13
j_call: TRBJ2-7
d_call: TRBD1
cdr3_aa: CASSRTGEGEQYF
cdr3_nt: TGTGCCAGTAGTAGGACAGGGGAAGGGGAGCAGTACTTC

clone_size: .
v_call: TRBV29-1
cdr3_length: 11
j_call: TRBJ1-2
d_call: .
cdr3_aa: CSAQGTIGYTF
cdr3_nt: TGCAGCGCCCAGGGGACGATTGGCTACACCTTC

clone_size: .
v_call: TRBV30
cdr3_length: 14
j_call: TRBJ2-1
d_call: TRBD2
cdr3_aa: CAWSVSGGRGGQFF
cdr3_nt: TGTGCCTGGAGTGTGTCGGGGGGGAGAGGTGGGCAGTTCTTC

clone_size: .
v_call: TRBV6-1
cdr3_length: 14
j_call: TRBJ1-2
d_call: .
cdr3_aa: CASSEGKGLYGYTF
cdr3_nt: TGTGCCAGCAGTGAAGGGAAGGGGCTCTATGGCTACACCTTC

clone_size: .
v_call: TRBV18
cdr3_length: 12
j_call: TRBJ2-3
d_call: .
cdr3_aa: CASSPSADTQYF
cdr3_nt: TGTGCCAGCTCACCGTCCGCAGATACGCAGTATTTT

clone_size: .
v_call: TRBV3-1/TRBV3-2
cdr3_length: 15
j_call: TRBJ1-2
d_call: .
cdr3_aa: CASSLEGWQNYGYTF
cdr3_nt: TGTGCCAGCAGCCTTGAGGGATGGCAGAACTATGGCTACACCTTC

clone_size: .
v_call: TRBV9
cdr3_length: 15
j_call: TRBJ2-1
d_call: TRBD2
cdr3_aa: CASSVSGLGYNEQFF
cdr3_nt: TGTGCCAGCAGCGTATCGGGACTAGGTTACAATGAGCAGTTCTTC

clone_size: few
v_call: TRBV6-2/TRBV6-3
cdr3_length: 13
j_call: TRBJ1-6
d_call: .
cdr3_aa: CASSYEFNSPLHF
cdr3_nt: TGTGCCAGCAGTTACGAGTTTAATTCACCCCTCCACTTT

clone_size: .
v_call: TRBV2
cdr3_length: 16
j_call: TRBJ1-2
d_call: TRBD1
cdr3_aa: CASTLQTGIGEDGYTF
cdr3_nt: TGTGCCAGCACCTTACAGACAGGGATAGGGGAAGATGGCTACACCTTC

clone_size: once
v_call: TRBV7-2
cdr3_length: 16
j_call: TRBJ2-2
d_call: TRBD2
cdr3_aa: CASSFRLAGKTGELFF
cdr3_nt: TGTGCCAGCAGCTTTCGGCTAGCGGGGAAGACCGGGGAGCTGTTTTTT

clone_size: .
v_call: TRBV3-1/TRBV3-2
cdr3_length: 15
j_call: TRBJ1-2
d_call: TRBD1
cdr3_aa: CASSPQRTGTYGYTF
cdr3_nt: TGTGCCAGCAGCCCCCAGCGGACAGGGACCTATGGCTACACCTTC

clone_size: few
v_call: TRBV7-9
cdr3_length: 14
j_call: TRBJ2-1
d_call: TRBD2
cdr3_aa: CASSLTSGRNEQFF
cdr3_nt: TGTGCCAGCAGCTTAACTAGCGGGAGGAATGAGCAGTTCTTC

clone_size: .
v_call: TRBV6-5
cdr3_length: 13
j_call: TRBJ1-2
d_call: TRBD1
cdr3_aa: CASSRTGAYGYTF
cdr3_nt: TGTGCCAGCAGCCGGACAGGGGCCTATGGCTACACCTTC

clone_size: .
v_call: TRBV27
cdr3_length: 17
j_call: TRBJ2-1
d_call: TRBD2
cdr3_aa: CASRTTSGLSLHNEQFF
cdr3_nt: TGTGCCAGCAGGACGACTAGCGGGCTGTCTCTTCACAATGAGCAGTTCTTC

clone_size: .
v_call: TRBV5-1
cdr3_length: 14
j_call: TRBJ2-3
d_call: TRBD2
cdr3_aa: CASMTSLNADTQYF
cdr3_nt: TGCGCCAGCATGACTAGCTTAAACGCAGATACGCAGTATTTT

clone_size: .
v_call: TRBV5-1
cdr3_length: 14
j_call: TRBJ2-3
d_call: .
cdr3_aa: CASRAPGGTDTQYF
cdr3_nt: TGCGCCAGCAGGGCCCCCGGGGGCACAGATACGCAGTATTTT

clone_size: once
v_call: TRBV19
cdr3_length: 13
j_call: TRBJ1-5
d_call: TRBD1
cdr3_aa: CASRDRGNQPQHF
cdr3_nt: TGTGCCAGCAGGGACAGGGGAAATCAGCCCCAGCATTTT

clone_size: .
v_call: TRBV3-1/TRBV3-2
cdr3_length: 14
j_call: TRBJ2-2
d_call: .
cdr3_aa: CASSLSGGSGELFF
cdr3_nt: TGTGCCAGCAGCCTCAGCGGAGGGTCCGGGGAGCTGTTTTTT

clone_size: .
v_call: TRBV4-2
cdr3_length: 17
j_call: TRBJ1-6
d_call: TRBD1
cdr3_aa: CASSQDHGQGRYSPLHF
cdr3_nt: TGTGCCAGCAGCCAAGATCACGGACAGGGAAGGTATTCACCCCTCCACTTT

clone_size: .
v_call: TRBV6-2/TRBV6-3
cdr3_length: 20
j_call: TRBJ2-4
d_call: TRBD2
cdr3_aa: CASSYQESGRGSLAKNIQYF
cdr3_nt: TGTGCCAGCAGTTATCAGGAGAGCGGGAGAGGGTCTCTAGCCAAAAACATTCAGTACTTC

clone_size: .
v_call: TRBV19
cdr3_length: 15
j_call: TRBJ2-1
d_call: .
cdr3_aa: CASSSRDGGRNEQFF
cdr3_nt: TGTGCCAGTAGCTCGAGGGACGGGGGGCGTAATGAGCAGTTCTTC

clone_size: .
v_call: TRBV13
cdr3_length: 14
j_call: TRBJ1-1
d_call: TRBD1
cdr3_aa: CASSLGQGNTEAFF
cdr3_nt: TGTGCCAGCAGCCTAGGACAGGGGAACACTGAAGCTTTCTTT

clone_size: .
v_call: TRBV5-4
cdr3_length: 13
j_call: TRBJ2-3
d_call: .
cdr3_aa: CASSLQGTDTQYF
cdr3_nt: TGTGCCAGCAGCTTGCAGGGGACAGATACGCAGTATTTT

clone_size: .
v_call: TRBV18
cdr3_length: 13
j_call: TRBJ1-1
d_call: .
cdr3_aa: CASSRTQNTEAFF
cdr3_nt: TGTGCCAGCTCACGTACACAGAACACTGAAGCTTTCTTT